The rows below give T cell receptor beta chains drawn from one sample of a study of blood T cells in healthy people across ages. TCRdb redid the calling of the 5' RACE reads with MiXCR, one entry per CDR3 protein. The table has 650,000 or so distinct CDR3 sequences, roughly half seen once. What was sequenced was blood. The receptors derive from an elderly woman in good health. Each CDR3 is given with its conserved first and last residue. D genes are given only for firm matches. The size of a clone is reported for some rows only, either as once, few or many, or as a class for expanded clones.

V,D,size,J,CDR3,DNA
TRBV12-3/TRBV12-4,TRBD2,few,TRBJ2-3,CASTMGLAGADTQYF,TGTGCCAGCACCATGGGACTAGCGGGAGCGGATACGCAGTATTTT
TRBV5-1,.,.,TRBJ2-6,CASRNRDSGANVLTF,TGCGCCAGTCGGAACAGGGACTCTGGGGCCAACGTCCTGACTTTC
TRBV12-3/TRBV12-4,TRBD2,.,TRBJ2-7,CASSSRAGDCEQYF,TGTGCCAGCAGTTCCCGAGCGGGAGATTGCGAGCAGTACTTC
TRBV13,.,.,TRBJ2-1,CASSDIGDGRTYNEQFF,TGTGCCAGCAGCGATATTGGTGACGGGCGAACCTACAATGAGCAGTTCTTC
TRBV11-2,TRBD2,.,TRBJ2-3,CASSPMSGGVTDTQYF,TGTGCCAGCAGCCCCATGTCGGGGGGGGTCACAGATACGCAGTATTTT
TRBV7-8,.,once,TRBJ2-7,CASSPPLAESSYEQYF,TGTGCCAGCAGCCCTCCCTTAGCGGAGAGCTCCTACGAGCAGTACTTC
TRBV7-2,.,.,TRBJ2-5,CASSSIPGLGGTQYF,TGTGCCAGCAGCTCCATTCCGGGCCTAGGTGGGACCCAGTACTTC
TRBV7-3,TRBD1,.,TRBJ2-7,CASSPGTGGKYEQYF,TGTGCCAGCAGCCCCGGGACAGGGGGTAAATACGAGCAGTACTTC
TRBV28,.,.,TRBJ2-7,CASSLADHEQYF,TGTGCCAGCAGTTTGGCGGACCACGAGCAGTACTTC
TRBV5-1,TRBD2,many,TRBJ2-7,CASSLSGTSGTYEQYF,TGCGCCAGCAGCTTGTCCGGGACTAGCGGAACCTACGAGCAGTACTTC
TRBV7-2,.,once,TRBJ2-1,CASSLWEGNEQFF,TGTGCCAGCAGCCTCTGGGAAGGCAATGAGCAGTTCTTC
TRBV5-1,TRBD2,many,TRBJ2-7,CASSLLAGANYEQYF,TGCGCCAGCAGCTTATTAGCGGGAGCAAACTACGAGCAGTACTTC
TRBV4-1,TRBD2,.,TRBJ2-1,CASSQPSGGVYNEQFF,TGCGCCAGCAGCCAGCCCAGCGGGGGCGTCTACAATGAGCAGTTCTTC
TRBV29-1,.,.,TRBJ1-1,CSVTGGSEAFF,TGCAGCGTGACGGGAGGTAGTGAAGCTTTCTTT
TRBV18,.,.,TRBJ2-5,CASSPPGLPETQYF,TGTGCCAGCTCACCACCTGGTTTGCCGGAGACCCAGTACTTC
TRBV20-1,.,few,TRBJ2-3,CSASLRRTDTQYF,TGCAGTGCTAGTTTGAGACGCACAGATACGCAGTATTTT
TRBV3-1,.,.,TRBJ1-2,CASSQGPGAGYTF,TGTGCCAGCAGCCAAGGCCCTGGGGCAGGCTACACCTTC
TRBV20-1,.,few,TRBJ1-1,CSAKDRTEAFF,TGCAGTGCTAAAGACAGAACTGAAGCTTTCTTT
TRBV15,TRBD1,.,TRBJ1-6,CATSTGGISNSPLHF,TGTGCCACCAGCACAGGGGGGATCAGTAATTCACCCCTCCACTTT
TRBV20-1,.,.,TRBJ1-5,CSAEPGQGGQPQHF,TGCAGTGCCGAACCGGGGCAGGGTGGTCAGCCCCAGCATTTT
TRBV4-1,.,many,TRBJ2-7,CASSRTLEGTYEQYF,TGCGCCAGCAGCCGCACCTTGGAAGGTACCTACGAGCAGTACTTC
TRBV10-3,.,.,TRBJ1-4,CAISDGENEKLFF,TGTGCCATCAGTGACGGTGAAAATGAAAAACTGTTTTTT
TRBV12-3/TRBV12-4,.,.,TRBJ1-1,CAHRRATEAFF,TGTGCCCACAGACGGGCCACTGAAGCTTTCTTT
TRBV11-2,.,many,TRBJ2-3,CASSLDGRYTQYF,TGTGCCAGCAGCTTAGACGGACGATATACGCAGTATTTT
TRBV18,.,many,TRBJ2-4,CASSPPGIAKNIQYF,TGTGCCAGCTCACCACCAGGGATAGCCAAAAACATTCAGTACTTC
TRBV20-1,TRBD2,.,TRBJ2-5,CSAGTSGGETQYF,TGCAGTGCCGGGACTAGCGGAGGAGAGACCCAGTACTTC
TRBV29-1,.,.,TRBJ1-1,CSVAHMNTEAFF,TGCAGCGTCGCCCACATGAACACTGAAGCTTTCTTT
TRBV24-1,.,.,TRBJ2-5,CATSDPNREYNEQYF,TGTGCCACCAGTGACCCAAACAGGGAATACAATGAGCAGTACTTC
TRBV3-1,TRBD1,.,TRBJ1-6,CASSPRQGGSPLHF,TGTGCCAGCAGCCCGCGACAGGGCGGTTCACCCCTCCACTTT